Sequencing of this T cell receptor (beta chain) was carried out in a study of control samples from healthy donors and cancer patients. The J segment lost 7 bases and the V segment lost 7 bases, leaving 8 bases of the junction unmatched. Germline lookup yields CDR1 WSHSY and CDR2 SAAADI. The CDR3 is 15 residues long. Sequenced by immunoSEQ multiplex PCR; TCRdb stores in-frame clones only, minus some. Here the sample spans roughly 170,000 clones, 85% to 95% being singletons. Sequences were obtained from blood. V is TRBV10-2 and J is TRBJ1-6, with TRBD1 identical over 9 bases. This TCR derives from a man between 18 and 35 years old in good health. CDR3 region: CASIWDRVYNSPLHF. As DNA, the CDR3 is TGCGCCAGCATATGGGACAGGGTTTACAATTCACCCCTCCACTTT.